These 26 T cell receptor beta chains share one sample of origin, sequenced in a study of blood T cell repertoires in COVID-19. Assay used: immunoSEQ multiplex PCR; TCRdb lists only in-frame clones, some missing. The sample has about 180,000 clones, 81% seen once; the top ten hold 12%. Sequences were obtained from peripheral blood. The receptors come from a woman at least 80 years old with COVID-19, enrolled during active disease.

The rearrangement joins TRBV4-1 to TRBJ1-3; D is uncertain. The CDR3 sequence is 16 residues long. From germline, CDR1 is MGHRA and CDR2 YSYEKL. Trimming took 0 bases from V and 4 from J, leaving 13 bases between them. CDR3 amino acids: CASSQDPAGRGNTIYF. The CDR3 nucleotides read TGCGCCAGCAGCCAAGACCCGGCAGGCCGGGGAAACACCATATATTTT.

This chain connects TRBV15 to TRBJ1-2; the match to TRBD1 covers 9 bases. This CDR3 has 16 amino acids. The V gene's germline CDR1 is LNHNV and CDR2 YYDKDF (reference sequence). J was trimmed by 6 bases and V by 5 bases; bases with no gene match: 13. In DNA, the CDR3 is TGTGCCACCAGCTCCCGGGACAGGGCCCCTAGGGATGGCTACACCTTC. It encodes CATSSRDRAPRDGYTF.

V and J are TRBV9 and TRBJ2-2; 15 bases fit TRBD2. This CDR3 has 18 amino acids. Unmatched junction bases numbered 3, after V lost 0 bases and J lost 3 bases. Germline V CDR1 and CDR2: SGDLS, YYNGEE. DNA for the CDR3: TGTGCCAGCAGCGTAGACGGACTAGCGGGGGGGTACACCGGGGAGCTGTTTTTT. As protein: CASSVDGLAGGYTGELFF. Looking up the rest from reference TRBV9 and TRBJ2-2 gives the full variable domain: DSGVTQTPKHLITATGQRVTLRCSPRSGDLSVYWYQQSLDQGLQFLIQYYNGEERAKGNILERFSAQQFPDLHSELNLSSLELGDSALYFCASSVDGLAGGYTGELFFGEGSRLTVL.

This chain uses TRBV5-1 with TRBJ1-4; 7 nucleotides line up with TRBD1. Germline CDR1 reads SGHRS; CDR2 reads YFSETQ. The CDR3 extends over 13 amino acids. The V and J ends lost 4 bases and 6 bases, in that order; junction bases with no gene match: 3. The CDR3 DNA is TGCGCCAGCAGCCTGGGGACAGATGAAAAACTGTTTTTT. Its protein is CASSLGTDEKLFF.

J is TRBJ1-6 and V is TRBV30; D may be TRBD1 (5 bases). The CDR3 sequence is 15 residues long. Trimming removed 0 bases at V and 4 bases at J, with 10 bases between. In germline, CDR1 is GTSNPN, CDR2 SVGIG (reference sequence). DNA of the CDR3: TGTGCCTGGAGTGTCATCAGGGCTTATAATTCACCCCTCCACTTT. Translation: CAWSVIRAYNSPLHF.

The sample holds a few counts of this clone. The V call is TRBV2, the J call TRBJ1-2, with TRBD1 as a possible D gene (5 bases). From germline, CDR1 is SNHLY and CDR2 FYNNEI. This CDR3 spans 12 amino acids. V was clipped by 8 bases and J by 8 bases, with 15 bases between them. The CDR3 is CASWAGLRGYTF. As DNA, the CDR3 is TGTGCCAGCTGGGCAGGGTTAAGGGGCTACACCTTC.

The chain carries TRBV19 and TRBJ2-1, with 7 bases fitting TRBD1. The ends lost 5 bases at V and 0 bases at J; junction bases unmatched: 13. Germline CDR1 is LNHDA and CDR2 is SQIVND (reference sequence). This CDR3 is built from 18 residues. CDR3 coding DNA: TGTGCCAGTAGTTTTCTCCAAGGGGGCAGGTTCTCCTACAATGAGCAGTTCTTC. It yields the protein CASSFLQGGRFSYNEQFF.

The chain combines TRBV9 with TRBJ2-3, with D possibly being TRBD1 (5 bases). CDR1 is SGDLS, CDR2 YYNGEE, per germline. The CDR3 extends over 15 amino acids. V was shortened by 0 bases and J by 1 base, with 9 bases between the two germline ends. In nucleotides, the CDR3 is TGTGCCAGCAGCGTAGGGGTAGGGGGCACAGATACGCAGTATTTT. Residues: CASSVGVGGTDTQYF.

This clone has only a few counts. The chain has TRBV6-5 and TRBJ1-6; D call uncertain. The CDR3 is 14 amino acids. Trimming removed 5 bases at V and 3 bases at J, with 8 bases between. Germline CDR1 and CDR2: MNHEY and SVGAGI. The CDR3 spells CASSLRSYNSPLHF. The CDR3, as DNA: TGTGCCAGCAGTCTACGTAGCTATAATTCACCCCTCCACTTT.

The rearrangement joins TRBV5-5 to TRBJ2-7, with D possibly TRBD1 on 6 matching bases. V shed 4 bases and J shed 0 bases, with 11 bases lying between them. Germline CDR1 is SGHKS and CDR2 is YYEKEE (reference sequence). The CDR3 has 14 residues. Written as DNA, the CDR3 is TGTGCCAGCAGCAGGACAGTAGACTCCTACGAGCAGTACTTC. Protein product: CASSRTVDSYEQYF.

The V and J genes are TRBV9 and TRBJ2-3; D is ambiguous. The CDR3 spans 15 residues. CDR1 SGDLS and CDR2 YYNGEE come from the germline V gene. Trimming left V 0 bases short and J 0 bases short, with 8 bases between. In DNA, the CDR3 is TGTGCCAGCAGCGTAGCCACTGCTAGCACAGATACGCAGTATTTT. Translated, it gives CASSVATASTDTQYF.

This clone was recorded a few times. CDR3 sequence reads: CASSDSGANEKLFF. The CDR3 DNA is TGTGCCAGCAGTGACTCGGGTGCTAATGAAAAACTGTTTTTT. This rearrangement joins TRBV7-9 to TRBJ1-4, with D unresolved. V lost 6 bases to trimming and J lost 3 bases, with 11 bases between them. The CDR3 has 14 residues. Germline loops: CDR1 SEHNR, CDR2 FQNEAQ (reference sequence). The full variable domain, with the rest looked up from reference TRBV7-9 and TRBJ1-4, is DTGVSQNPRHKITKRGQNVTFRCDPISEHNRLYWYRQTLGQGPEFLTYFQNEAQLEKSRLLSDRFSAERPKGSFSTLEIQRTEQGDSAMYLCASSDSGANEKLFFGSGTQLSVL.

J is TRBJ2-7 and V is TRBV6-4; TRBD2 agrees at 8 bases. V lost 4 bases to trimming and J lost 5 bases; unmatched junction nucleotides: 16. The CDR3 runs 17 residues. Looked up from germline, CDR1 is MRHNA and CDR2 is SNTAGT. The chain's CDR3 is CASSARKRESPPHEQYF. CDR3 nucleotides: TGTGCCAGCAGTGCGAGGAAGCGGGAGAGTCCCCCCCACGAGCAGTACTTC.

The CDR3 nucleotides are TGTGCCAGCAGCTTAGCCCAAGGGGGCAATGAGCAGTTCTTC. Translation: CASSLAQGGNEQFF. The rearrangement links TRBV11-3 to TRBJ2-1; possibly TRBD1 for D (6 bases). Germline assignment: CDR1 SGHNT and CDR2 YENEEA. This CDR3 is 14 amino acids long. Between the trimmed V and J ends, which lost 1 base and 6 bases, there was a span of 10 bases.

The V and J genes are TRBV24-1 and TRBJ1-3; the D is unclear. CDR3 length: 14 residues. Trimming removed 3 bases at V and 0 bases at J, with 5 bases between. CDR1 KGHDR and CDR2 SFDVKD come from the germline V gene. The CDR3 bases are TGTGCCACCAGTGATGCCTACTCTGGAAACACCATATATTTT. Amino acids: CATSDAYSGNTIYF.

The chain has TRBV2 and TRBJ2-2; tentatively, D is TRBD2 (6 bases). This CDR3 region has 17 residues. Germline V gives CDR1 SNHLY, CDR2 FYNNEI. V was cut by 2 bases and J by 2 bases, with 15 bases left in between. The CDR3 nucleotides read TGTGCCAGCAGTGAAAGAAGGCTAGCGTATAACACCGGGGAGCTGTTTTTT. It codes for CASSERRLAYNTGELFF.

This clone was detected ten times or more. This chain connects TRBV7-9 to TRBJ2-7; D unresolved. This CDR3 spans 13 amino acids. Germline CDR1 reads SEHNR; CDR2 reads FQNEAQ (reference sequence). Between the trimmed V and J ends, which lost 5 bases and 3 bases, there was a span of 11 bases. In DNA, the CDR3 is TGTGCCAGCAGCCCCCCGACAAGCTACGAGCAGTACTTC. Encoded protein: CASSPPTSYEQYF.

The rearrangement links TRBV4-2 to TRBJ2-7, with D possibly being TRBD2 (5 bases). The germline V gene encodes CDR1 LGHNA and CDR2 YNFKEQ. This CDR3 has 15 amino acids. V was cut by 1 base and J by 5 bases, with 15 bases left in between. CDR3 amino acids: CASSQAGGRTNEQYF. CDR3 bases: TGTGCCAGCAGCCAAGCCGGAGGTAGAACGAACGAGCAGTACTTC.

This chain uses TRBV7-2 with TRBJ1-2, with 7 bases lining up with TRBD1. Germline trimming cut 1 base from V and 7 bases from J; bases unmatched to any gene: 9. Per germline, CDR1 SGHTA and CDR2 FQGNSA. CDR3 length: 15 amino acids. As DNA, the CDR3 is TGTGCCAGCAGCTTAGAAGGGGGCCGACGGATTGGCTACACCTTC. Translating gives CASSLEGGRRIGYTF.

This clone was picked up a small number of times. DNA of the CDR3: TGTGCCAGCAGCTTACCCCCCGTAGGGAGCGAGCAGTACTTC. It codes for CASSLPPVGSEQYF. The chain links TRBV11-2 to TRBJ2-7; tentatively, D is TRBD2 (5 bases). Germline CDR1 reads SGHAT; CDR2 reads FQNNGV. The CDR3 spans 14 residues. Trimming pared 2 bases from V and 6 bases from J, leaving 14 bases between.

In DNA form, the CDR3 reads TGTGCCAGCAGCCGAACAGTAGGCAATGAGCAGTTCTTC. Translation: CASSRTVGNEQFF. The V call is TRBV6-5, the J call TRBJ2-1, with D unresolved. Germline CDR1 MNHEY, CDR2 SVGAGI. V shed 6 bases and J shed 6 bases, with 12 bases lying between them. The CDR3 is 13 residues long.

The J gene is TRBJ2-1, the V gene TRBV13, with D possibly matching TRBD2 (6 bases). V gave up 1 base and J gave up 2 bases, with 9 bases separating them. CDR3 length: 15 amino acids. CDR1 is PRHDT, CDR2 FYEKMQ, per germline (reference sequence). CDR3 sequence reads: CASSLAGATYNEQFF. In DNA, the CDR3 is TGTGCCAGCAGCTTAGCGGGAGCAACCTACAATGAGCAGTTCTTC.

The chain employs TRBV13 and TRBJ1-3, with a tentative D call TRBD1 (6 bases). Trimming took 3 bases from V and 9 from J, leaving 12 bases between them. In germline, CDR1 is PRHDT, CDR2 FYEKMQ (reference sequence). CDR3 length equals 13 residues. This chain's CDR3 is CASSLAGVGTIYF. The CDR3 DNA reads TGTGCCAGCAGCTTGGCAGGGGTCGGCACCATATATTTT. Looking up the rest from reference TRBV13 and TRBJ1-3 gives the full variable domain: AAGVIQSPRHLIKEKRETATLKCYPIPRHDTVYWYQQGPGQDPQFLISFYEKMQSDKGSIPDRFSAQQFSDYHSELNMSSLELGDSALYFCASSLAGVGTIYFGEGSWLTVV.

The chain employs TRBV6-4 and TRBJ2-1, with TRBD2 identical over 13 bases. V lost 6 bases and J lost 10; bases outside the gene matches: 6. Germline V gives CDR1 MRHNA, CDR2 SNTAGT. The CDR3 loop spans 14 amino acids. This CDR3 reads CASRGLAGAKEQFF. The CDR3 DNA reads TGTGCCAGCAGAGGACTAGCGGGAGCGAAGGAGCAGTTCTTC.

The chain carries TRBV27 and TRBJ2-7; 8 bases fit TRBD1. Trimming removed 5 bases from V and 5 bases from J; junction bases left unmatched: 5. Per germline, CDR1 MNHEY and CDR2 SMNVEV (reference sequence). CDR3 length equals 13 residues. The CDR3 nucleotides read TGTGCCAGCAGTCCCGACAGGGGCCACGAGCAGTACTTC. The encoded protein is CASSPDRGHEQYF.

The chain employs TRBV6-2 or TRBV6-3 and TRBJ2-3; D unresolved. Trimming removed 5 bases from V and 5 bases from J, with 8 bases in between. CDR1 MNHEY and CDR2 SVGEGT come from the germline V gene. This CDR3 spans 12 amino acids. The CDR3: CASSLTRDTQYF. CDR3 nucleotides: TGTGCCAGCAGTCTGACAAGAGATACGCAGTATTTT.